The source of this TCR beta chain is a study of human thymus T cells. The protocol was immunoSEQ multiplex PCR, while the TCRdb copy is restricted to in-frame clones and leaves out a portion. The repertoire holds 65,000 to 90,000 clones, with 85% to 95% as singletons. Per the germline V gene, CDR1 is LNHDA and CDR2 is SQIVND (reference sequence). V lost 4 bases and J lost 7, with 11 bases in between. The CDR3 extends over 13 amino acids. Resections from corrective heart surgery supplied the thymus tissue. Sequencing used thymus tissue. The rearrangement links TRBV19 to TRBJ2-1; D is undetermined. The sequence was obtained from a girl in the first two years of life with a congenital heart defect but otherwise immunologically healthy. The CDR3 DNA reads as TGTGCCAGTAGTACGAGAATGGCGAATGAGCAGTTCTTC. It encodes CASSTRMANEQFF.